This T cell receptor (beta chain) was profiled in a study of shared clonotypes between healthy human individuals. Measured with immunoSEQ multiplex PCR; TCRdb has only the in-frame clones, and not every one. The table lists roughly 700,000 clones, approximately 79% of them singletons. The sample was memory CD4+ T cells sorted from blood. The subset denotes: CD45RA-negative fraction. The sequence derives from a woman aged 25 to 39 in good health.

Here the CDR3 DNA reads TGTGCCTGGGGTCCTGGCACGAGCTCCTACAATGAGCAGTTCTTC. Translation: CAWGPGTSSYNEQFF. V gene TRBV30 combines with J gene TRBJ2-1; no clear D. CDR1 is GTSNPN and CDR2 is SVGIG in the germline V gene (reference sequence). V lost 5 bases and J lost 0, with 14 bases in between. The CDR3 is 15 residues long.